The clone carrying this T cell receptor beta chain showed up many times. This specimen belongs to a study of T cells in Graves' hyperthyroidism and ophthalmopathy. RNA transcripts were the template for amplifying TCR beta CDR3 regions. Primed by the HTBI set, a first-round RT-PCR was run on the TCR CDR3. TCRdb fed the multiplex PCR reads into MiXCR, producing one record per CDR3 protein. The table lists under 400,000 distinct CDR3 sequences, 15% to 20% of them singletons. The CDR3 covers 14 residues. From germline, CDR1 is MNHNS and CDR2 SASEGT. V lost 6 bases to trimming and J lost 3 bases; unmatched junction nucleotides: 6.

The chain combines TRBV6-1 with TRBJ2-5; TRBD1 agrees at 8 bases. The clonotype was recovered from a woman in her thirties or forties with Graves' ophthalmopathy. The specimen was blood. The CDR3 spells CASSGQGSKETQYF. The CDR3 coding sequence is TGTGCCAGCAGCGGACAGGGTTCTAAAGAGACCCAGTACTTC.